This is a list of T cell receptor beta chains from one sample in a study of beta chain features in type 1 diabetes. TCRdb keeps only in-frame clones here, not all; method: immunoSEQ multiplex PCR. This sample carries about 340,000 clones, 13% of them seen once, and the ten largest clones take approximately 0.016%. The sample consisted of naive CD4+ T cells from blood. These receptors were taken from a woman aged 18 to 35 with type 1 diabetes. CDR3s include the opening cysteine and the closing phenylalanine or tryptophan. The D gene is left open where the match is weak.

v_call	j_call	cdr3_length	d_call	cdr3_aa
TRBV15	TRBJ2-1	17	TRBD1	CATSTYRRRTGYNEQFF
TRBV28	TRBJ2-3	15	.	CASSSPGSPTDTQYF
TRBV18	TRBJ1-2	13	TRBD1	CASSLRGNYGYTF
TRBV5-4	TRBJ1-2	13	TRBD1	CASSRTGGSGYTF
TRBV19	TRBJ2-1	11	.	CATRRGNEQFF
TRBV27	TRBJ2-7	15	TRBD1	CASSLRTGRPYEQYF
TRBV15	TRBJ1-2	13	TRBD1	CATSEGQNYGYTF
TRBV19	TRBJ1-5	15	.	CASSIISPDYQPQHF
TRBV5-1	TRBJ2-5	15	TRBD1	CASSFGQGGEETQYF
TRBV28	TRBJ2-2	12	.	CAGGLNTGELFF
TRBV6-6	TRBJ1-5	15	TRBD1	CASSGGQGDNQPQHF
TRBV11-2	TRBJ2-2	16	TRBD2	CASSLVVRELTGELFF
TRBV29-1	TRBJ1-1	13	TRBD1	CSLGDRENTEAFF
TRBV30	TRBJ1-2	14	TRBD1	CAWTGGIYGYGYTF
TRBV5-4	TRBJ2-5	14	.	CASSLGTFEGTQYF
TRBV9	TRBJ2-1	15	.	CASSVDRGSYNEQFF
TRBV20-1	TRBJ2-3	11	.	CSASPRDTQYF
TRBV27	TRBJ2-1	17	.	CASSSYSDKRSYNEQFF
TRBV9	TRBJ2-5	15	TRBD2	CASSVRTSGKETQYF
TRBV7-2	TRBJ1-2	14	.	CASSLVSPKYGYTF
TRBV28	TRBJ2-3	13	.	CASGPSGTDTQYF
TRBV15	TRBJ2-1	22	TRBD2	CATSREGRGATSVPAGYNEQFF
TRBV9	TRBJ1-4	13	.	CASSPAAGEKLFF
TRBV5-1	TRBJ2-2	13	.	CASSLLVSGELFF
TRBV9	TRBJ2-2	15	.	CASSATGQTTGELFF
TRBV7-9	TRBJ1-1	16	.	CASSPRSPGMGTEAFF
TRBV5-4	TRBJ2-1	15	TRBD2	CASSLAGGGMNEQFF
TRBV10-3	TRBJ1-2	13	.	CAIVQGLNYGYTF
TRBV21-1	TRBJ2-3	16	.	CASSKRQGHSADTQYF
TRBV18	TRBJ2-7	15	TRBD1	CASSPRTGMSDEQYF
TRBV30	TRBJ2-3	13	TRBD2	CAWSATSGSTQYF
TRBV5-1	TRBJ2-3	13	.	CASREMSTDTQYF
TRBV10-2	TRBJ2-1	15	TRBD2	CASRATSGSYNEQFF
TRBV30	TRBJ2-5	14	.	CAWSGQAPQETQYF
TRBV18	TRBJ2-5	12	.	CASSTGSETQYF
TRBV29-1	TRBJ1-5	13	.	CSVTLGVHQPQHF
TRBV10-3	TRBJ1-1	13	.	CAISGQTNTEAFF
TRBV15	TRBJ1-1	15	.	CATSRVTGGNTEAFF
TRBV15	TRBJ2-1	14	.	CATSRGHGYNEQFF
TRBV6-6	TRBJ1-1	13	.	CASAGTQNTEAFF
TRBV27	TRBJ1-1	15	TRBD1	CASSSDRVANTEAFF
TRBV23-1	TRBJ2-7	15	.	CASRPPRDSVGEQYF